The 21 T cell receptor beta chains below were found in one sample sequenced in a study of cytomegalovirus exposure and HLA in healthy donors (dated by TCRdb to the late 2010s). The protocol used for the library was the immunoSEQ multiplex PCR assay. For the multiplex PCR, a mixture combining 60 forward primers for TCR Vbeta segments and 13 reverse primers for TCR Jbeta segments was used. This is the immuneACCESS table as TCRdb keeps it, with only in-frame sequences that have V and J called. A part of the clones is gone; compared with another copy, unresolved V genes explain less than half, and the rest is unexplained. For this sample there are more than 150,000 clones; 80% to 85% appear just once. The leading ten clones occupy around 2% of the sample. Sequenced: PBMCs. The receptors originated from a woman younger than 35 in good health and CMV-seropositive.

In its sample, this clone was seen a few times. Sequence at one end of the junction differs from germline and may be a read error. The chain has TRBV7-2 and TRBJ2-4; weak D call: TRBD2 (6 bases). The germline V gene encodes CDR1 SGHTA and CDR2 FQGNSA. This CDR3 contains 16 residues. CDR3 protein: CASGRREGLIANSQYF. In nucleotides, the CDR3 is TGTGCCAGCGGCCGGAGGGAAGGCCTTATAGCCAACAGTCAGTACTTC.

This rearrangement joins TRBV29-1 to TRBJ1-5; 7 nucleotides align to TRBD1. V shed 4 bases and J 3 bases; nucleotides not matched to a gene: 12. From germline, CDR1 is SQVTM and CDR2 ANQGSEA. The CDR3 spans 16 residues. CDR3 in amino acids: CSVAGPGGTDNQPQHF. Here the CDR3 DNA reads TGCAGCGTTGCTGGGCCAGGGGGTACCGACAATCAGCCCCAGCATTTT.

The chain employs TRBV7-2 and TRBJ2-5; 9 bases agree with TRBD2. The V and J ends lost 3 bases and 0 bases, in that order; junction bases with no gene match: 8. The germline V gene encodes CDR1 SGHTA and CDR2 FQGNSA. The CDR3 covers 17 residues. The CDR3: CASSFGWTSAYQETQYF. The CDR3 coding sequence is TGTGCCAGCAGCTTCGGCTGGACTAGCGCCTACCAAGAGACCCAGTACTTC.

The rearrangement uses TRBV7-9 and TRBJ2-2, with a tentative D call TRBD1 (5 bases). V lost 0 bases and J lost 5, with 13 bases in between. CDR3 length: 16 residues. Germline values: CDR1 SEHNR, CDR2 FQNEAQ (reference sequence). The DNA of the CDR3 is TGTGCCAGCAGCTTAGCGTATGACAGAGGAACCGGGGAGCTGTTTTTT. It specifies CASSLAYDRGTGELFF.

The rearrangement joins TRBV2 to TRBJ2-2; possible D gene TRBD2, 5 bases. Between the trimmed V and J ends, which lost 5 bases and 1 base, there was a span of 11 bases. The germline V gene has CDR1 SNHLY and CDR2 FYNNEI. The CDR3 is 15 amino acids. The CDR3 nucleotides are TGTGCCAGCAGTATGGGAGTCAGGAACACCGGGGAGCTGTTTTTT. Encoded protein: CASSMGVRNTGELFF. Supplemented by reference TRBV2 and TRBJ2-2, the full variable domain reads EPEVTQTPSHQVTQMGQEVILRCVPISNHLYFYWYRQILGQKVEFLVSFYNNEISEKSEIFDDQFSVERPDGSNFTLKIRSTKLEDSAMYFCASSMGVRNTGELFFGEGSRLTVL.

The rearrangement joins TRBV7-6 to TRBJ1-3; D gene uncertain. V dropped 1 base and J dropped 0 bases, with 10 bases sitting between them. The germline gives CDR1 SGHVS, CDR2 FNYEAQ. This CDR3 spans 16 amino acids. In DNA, the CDR3 is TGTGCCAGCAGCTTAGAGCCAACAGCCTCTGGAAACACCATATATTTT. It encodes CASSLEPTASGNTIYF.

The rearrangement uses TRBV6-1 and TRBJ2-7, with 7 bases identical to TRBD1. The ends lost 4 bases at V and 0 bases at J; junction bases unmatched: 0. The V gene's germline CDR1 is MNHNS and CDR2 SASEGT. The CDR3 runs 13 residues. The DNA of the CDR3 is TGTGCCAGCAGTGGGGACAGCTCCTACGAGCAGTACGTC. Residues: CASSGDSSYEQYV.

The CDR3 is CASSPRGAFSYEQYF. CDR3 DNA sequence: TGCGCCAGCAGCCCCCGGGGGGCCTTCTCCTACGAGCAGTACTTC. This chain uses TRBV5-1 with TRBJ2-7, with D perhaps matching TRBD2 (7 bases). Trimming pared 4 bases from V and 0 bases from J, leaving 14 bases between. Germline values: CDR1 SGHRS, CDR2 YFSETQ. This CDR3 region has 15 residues.

The V and J genes are TRBV7-2 and TRBJ2-4; TRBD1 aligns across 10 bases. Germline lookup yields CDR1 SGHTA and CDR2 FQGNSA. The CDR3 has 14 amino acids. V lost 5 bases and J lost 9; bases outside the gene matches: 7. The CDR3 protein is CASSGTGVGSIQYF. In DNA form, the CDR3 reads TGTGCCAGCAGCGGGACAGGGGTCGGGAGCATTCAGTACTTC.

This clone came up once. V and J are TRBV11-2 and TRBJ2-3; the match to TRBD1 covers 8 bases. The CDR3 has 15 amino acids. The germline V gene has CDR1 SGHAT and CDR2 FQNNGV. V lost 4 bases to trimming and J lost 0 bases; unmatched junction nucleotides: 3. The CDR3 is CASSYQGASTDTQYF. The CDR3 coding sequence is TGTGCCAGCAGCTATCAGGGGGCTAGCACAGATACGCAGTATTTT.

This chain uses TRBV7-2 with TRBJ1-1, with D possibly being TRBD1 (6 bases). The CDR3 covers 14 residues. Germline CDR1 is SGHTA and CDR2 is FQGNSA. Deletions cut 2 bases from V and 2 bases from J, with 9 bases between. Written as DNA, the CDR3 is TGTGCCAGCAGCTTAACAGGGATTAACACTGAAGCTTTCTTT. Amino acid sequence: CASSLTGINTEAFF.

This chain connects TRBV19 to TRBJ1-2; tentative D call: TRBD1 (6 bases). Trimming removed 3 bases from V and 8 bases from J, with 19 bases in between. CDR3 size: 15 residues. Germline CDR1 LNHDA, CDR2 SQIVND (reference sequence). The CDR3 DNA is TGTGCCAGTAGTATGGGGGCGGCTTTTGTCTTGGGCTACACCTTC. It translates to CASSMGAAFVLGYTF. The entire variable domain, with the rest obtained from reference TRBV19 and TRBJ1-2, is as follows: DGGITQSPKYLFRKEGQNVTLSCEQNLNHDAMYWYRQDPGQGLRLIYYSQIVNDFQKGDIAEGYSVSREKKESFPLTVTSAQKNPTAFYLCASSMGAAFVLGYTFGSGTRLTVV.

This clone was seen once. V and J are TRBV19 and TRBJ1-5; 9 nucleotides line up with TRBD1. In germline, CDR1 is LNHDA, CDR2 SQIVND (reference sequence). Trimming at V came to 1 base and at J to 2 bases, leaving 0 bases not matched to a gene. The CDR3 is 15 amino acids. CDR3 nucleotide sequence: TGTGCCAGTAGTATAGGGACAGGGGGCAATCAGCCCCAGCATTTT. Encoded protein: CASSIGTGGNQPQHF.

The chain combines TRBV7-3 with TRBJ1-1; tentative D call: TRBD1 (5 bases). V shed 5 bases and J shed 2 bases, with 12 bases lying between them. Looked up from germline, CDR1 is SGHTA and CDR2 is FQGTGA. This CDR3 region has 14 residues. The CDR3 sequence: CASSPGSTNTEAFF. As DNA, the CDR3 is TGTGCCAGCAGCCCAGGGTCAACTAACACTGAAGCTTTCTTT.

The V call is TRBV10-2, the J call TRBJ2-7; 8 nucleotides agree with TRBD1. There are 15 residues in the CDR3. Germline V lookup: CDR1 WSHSY, CDR2 SAAADI. The V segment lost 3 bases and the J segment 2 bases; nucleotides outside the gene matches: 6. CDR3 sequence (DNA): TGCGCCAGCAGTGAATCCGGGACAGGACCCTACGAGCAGTACTTC. It encodes CASSESGTGPYEQYF.

The genes are TRBV14 and TRBJ2-5, with a tentative D call TRBD2 (5 bases). This CDR3 has 12 residues. Germline V gene sequence: CDR1 SGHDN, CDR2 FVKESK. Trimming stripped 10 bases from V and 4 bases from J, with 13 bases between. In DNA form, the CDR3 reads TGTGCCATTACCGGAGGTGGAGAGACCCAGTACTTC. Amino acids: CAITGGGETQYF. Looking up the rest from reference TRBV14 and TRBJ2-5 gives the full variable domain: EAGVTQFPSHSVIEKGQTVTLRCDPISGHDNLYWYRRVMGKEIKFLLHFVKESKQDESGMPNNRFLAERTGGTYSTLKVQPAELEDSGVYFCAITGGGETQYFGPGTRLLVL.

The V gene is TRBV25-1, the J gene TRBJ2-7; TRBD1 agrees at 7 bases. The CDR3 has 13 amino acids. From germline, CDR1 is MGHDK and CDR2 SYGVNS. V trimming: 5 bases; J trimming: 4 bases; junction bases outside the gene matches: 5. CDR3 sequence (DNA): TGTGCCAGCAGTAAGGGACAGAGGTACGAGCAGTACTTC. Its protein product is CASSKGQRYEQYF.

This clone was counted between two and nine times. This sequence joins TRBV19 and TRBJ1-1, with 8 bases that match TRBD1. CDR3 length: 14 amino acids. V lost 9 bases to trimming and J lost 2 bases; unmatched junction nucleotides: 8. Per the germline V gene, CDR1 is LNHDA and CDR2 is SQIVND (reference sequence). For the CDR3, the DNA is TGTGCCAGCCAAACCGGGACAGGTAACACTGAAGCTTTCTTT. Its translation: CASQTGTGNTEAFF.

The J gene is TRBJ2-2, the V gene TRBV14; 12 nucleotides match TRBD2. Germline V lookup: CDR1 SGHDN, CDR2 FVKESK. This CDR3 is built from 18 residues. V shed 4 bases and J 1 base; nucleotides not matched to a gene: 7. CDR3 DNA sequence: TGTGCCAGCAGCCTCCCTAGCGGGGGGGCTTTGAACACCGGGGAGCTGTTTTTT. Its protein is CASSLPSGGALNTGELFF.

The J gene is TRBJ1-1, the V gene TRBV5-4, with 7 bases matching TRBD1. This CDR3 is 13 amino acids long. J lost 8 bases, V lost 0 bases, and 4 bases had no gene match. Germline V CDR1 and CDR2: SGHNT, YYREEE (reference sequence). CDR3 DNA: TGTGCCAGCAGCTTGGGGGGACAGAAAGAAGCTTTCTTT. This encodes CASSLGGQKEAFF. Drawing the rest from reference TRBV5-4 and TRBJ1-1, the complete variable domain is ETGVTQSPTHLIKTRGQQVTLRCSSQSGHNTVSWYQQALGQGPQFIFQYYREEENGRGNFPPRFSGLQFPNYSSELNVNALELDDSALYLCASSLGGQKEAFFGQGTRLTVV.

This chain links TRBV7-9 with TRBJ1-2; no definite D call. Per germline, CDR1 SEHNR and CDR2 FQNEAQ (reference sequence). CDR3 length: 14 residues. Trimming shortened V by 10 bases and J by 4 bases, and 19 bases separated the two germline ends. The CDR3 here is CATSREMYLYGYTF. The CDR3 DNA reads TGTGCCACCTCACGGGAGATGTATCTCTATGGCTACACCTTC.